The clone carrying this TCR beta chain turned up a few times. Its antigen is as yet unknown. This sample is drawn from a study of human T cells and chemical hapten exposure. Notes on the study in general: Expanded TCR counts at PT1 went up together with patch test score, a positive correlation. Expanded TCRs created a significantly greater count of big CDR3 similarity clusters than controls did. No alteration of TCRs above 1 in 1000 frequency was seen with DPC sensitization.

V was pared by 4 bases and J by 2 bases, with 6 bases of the junction left unmatched. The CDR3 has 15 residues. Germline CDR1 reads MNHEY; CDR2 reads SVGAGI. The time point denotes: patch test 1, 2 weeks after DPC sensitization. Specified treatment: therapeutic diphenylcyclopropenone sensitization with weekly scalp DPC. One entry per CDR3 protein results from TCRdb running MiXCR on the RACE reads. The sample yields roughly 180,000 distinct CDR3 sequences, 20% to 25% seen once. The specimen comprised whole blood, sampled in connection with sensitization to the hapten diphenylcyclopropenone (DPC). The chain links TRBV6-5 to TRBJ2-7; 9 positions match TRBD2. The receptor's source is a woman in her fifties or sixties with alopecia areata. Some clones in this sample may be carry-over from other donors' samples. CDR3 in DNA: TGTGCCAGCAGTTCGACTAGCGGAGGAACCTACGAGCAGTACTTC. Translated, it gives CASSSTSGGTYEQYF.